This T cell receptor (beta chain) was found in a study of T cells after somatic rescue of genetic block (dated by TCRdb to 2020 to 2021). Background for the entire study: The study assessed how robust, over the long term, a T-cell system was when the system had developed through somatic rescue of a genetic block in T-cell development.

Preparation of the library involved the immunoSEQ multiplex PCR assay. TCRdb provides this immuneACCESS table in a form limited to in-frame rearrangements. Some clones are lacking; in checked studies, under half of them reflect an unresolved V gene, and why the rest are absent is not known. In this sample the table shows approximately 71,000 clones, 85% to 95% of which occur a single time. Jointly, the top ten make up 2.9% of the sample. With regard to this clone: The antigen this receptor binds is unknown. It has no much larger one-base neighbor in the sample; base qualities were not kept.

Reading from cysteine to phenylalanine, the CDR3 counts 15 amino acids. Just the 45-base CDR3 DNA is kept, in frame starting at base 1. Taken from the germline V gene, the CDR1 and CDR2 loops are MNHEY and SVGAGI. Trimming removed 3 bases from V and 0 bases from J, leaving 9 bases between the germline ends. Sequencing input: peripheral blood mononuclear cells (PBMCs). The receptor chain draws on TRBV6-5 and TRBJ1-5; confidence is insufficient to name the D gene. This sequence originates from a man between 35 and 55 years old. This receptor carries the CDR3 CASSYGRDSNQPQHF. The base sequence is TGTGCCAGCAGTTATGGGAGGGATAGCAATCAGCCCCAGCATTTT.